The following is a TCR beta chain sequence with its context. Its specificity is not known. The PCR ran on 60 Vbeta and 13 Jbeta primers. The data were produced by immunoSEQ multiplex PCR, yet TCRdb's version contains in-frame clones alone and is incomplete. The sample lists some 120,000 clones; 75% to 90% were seen once. The data are from a study of cytomegalovirus exposure and HLA in healthy donors. General study points: Most TCR sequences were seen very rarely across donors, but some public TCRs occurred in many. Indistinguishability led to the exclusion of some V segments, TRBV6-2 and TRBV6-3 included. Some highly shared sequence variants likely arose as a pipeline artifact. Several top significant clusters appeared, in a later analysis, to be linked to common viral pathogens.

The CDR3 is 16 amino acids. V shed 0 bases and J 5 bases; nucleotides not matched to a gene: 9. The germline V gene has CDR1 SGHRS and CDR2 YFSETQ. Sequenced: PBMCs. The genes are TRBV5-1 and TRBJ2-7; 9 bases agree with TRBD1. The TCR comes from a man aged 40-49 years in good health and CMV-seronegative. The CDR3 spells CASSLAPPGQGHEQYF. The DNA for the CDR3 is TGCGCCAGCAGCTTGGCCCCTCCGGGACAGGGCCACGAGCAGTACTTC.